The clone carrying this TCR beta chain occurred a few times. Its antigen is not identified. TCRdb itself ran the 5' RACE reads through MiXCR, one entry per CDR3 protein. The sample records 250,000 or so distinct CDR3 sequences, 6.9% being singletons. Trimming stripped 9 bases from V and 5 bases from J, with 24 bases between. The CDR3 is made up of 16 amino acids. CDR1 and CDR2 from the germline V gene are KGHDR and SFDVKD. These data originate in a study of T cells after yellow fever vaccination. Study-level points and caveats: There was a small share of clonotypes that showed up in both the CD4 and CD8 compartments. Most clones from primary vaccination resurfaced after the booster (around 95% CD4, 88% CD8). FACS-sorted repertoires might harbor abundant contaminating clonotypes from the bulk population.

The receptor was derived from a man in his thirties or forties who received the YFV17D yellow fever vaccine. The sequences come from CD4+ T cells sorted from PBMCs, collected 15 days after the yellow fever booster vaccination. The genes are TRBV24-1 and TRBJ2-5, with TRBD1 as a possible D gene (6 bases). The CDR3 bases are TGTGCCACCGGGGGCCTTGACGGAAGATCATCGGAGACCCAGTACTTC. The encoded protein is CATGGLDGRSSETQYF.